This is a list of T cell receptor beta chains from one sample in a study of blood T cell repertoires in COVID-19. Profiling relied on immunoSEQ multiplex PCR, and the TCRdb table lists in-frame clones only, not all of them. This table has about 42,000 clones, about 85% appearing once. Material for sequencing was peripheral blood. Receptors were obtained from a woman in her 70s in a cohort sampled during active COVID-19. CDR3s include the opening cysteine and the closing phenylalanine or tryptophan. The order of the fields is J gene, CDR3 length, D gene, V gene, clone size, CDR3 protein, CDR3 DNA. D genes are given only for firm matches. Clone size is not always given. Where it is, it says once, few, many or a class for expanded clones.

TRBJ2-1,17,TRBD1,TRBV20-1,.,CSASRGSGQGSYNEQFF,TGCAGTGCTAGTCGTGGTTCCGGACAGGGGTCCTACAATGAGCAGTTCTTC
TRBJ2-1,14,TRBD2,TRBV28,.,CASRRSGGLNEQFF,TGTGCCAGCAGACGTAGCGGGGGGCTCAATGAGCAGTTCTTC
TRBJ1-2,13,.,TRBV2,.,CASSEGGVYGYTF,TGTGCCAGCAGTGAAGGGGGCGTCTATGGCTACACCTTC
TRBJ1-5,17,.,TRBV28,.,CASSLIQGPYSNQPQHF,TGTGCCAGCAGCCTCATACAGGGACCCTATAGCAATCAGCCCCAGCATTTT
TRBJ1-4,17,.,TRBV1,.,CTSSQGHFTGGYEKLFF,TGCACCAGCAGCCAAGGGCATTTCACAGGGGGCTATGAAAAACTGTTTTTT
TRBJ2-3,14,.,TRBV19,.,CASRASVSTDTQYF,TGTGCCAGTAGGGCTAGCGTAAGCACAGATACGCAGTATTTT
TRBJ2-7,13,TRBD1,TRBV19,.,CASSMGQGNEQYF,TGTGCCAGTAGTATGGGACAGGGCAACGAGCAGTACTTC
TRBJ2-2,14,.,TRBV28,.,CASRPQGHGGELFF,TGTGCCAGCAGGCCACAGGGTCACGGAGGGGAGCTGTTTTTT
TRBJ2-1,16,TRBD2,TRBV7-6,.,CASSLGTSGVYNEQFF,TGTGCCAGCAGCTTAGGAACTAGCGGTGTCTACAATGAGCAGTTCTTC
TRBJ2-3,15,.,TRBV7-2,.,CASSLNEGVTDTQYF,TGTGCCAGCAGCTTAAACGAGGGGGTGACAGATACGCAGTATTTT
TRBJ2-1,14,TRBD2,TRBV27,once,CAGGRISGSNEQFF,TGTGCCGGTGGTCGGATTAGCGGGAGCAATGAGCAGTTCTTC
TRBJ2-6,15,.,TRBV6-6,.,CASSSGGAGANVLTF,TGTGCCAGCAGTTCGGGGGGCGCTGGGGCCAACGTCCTGACTTTC
TRBJ1-4,19,TRBD1,TRBV7-9,.,CASSFDPATGGVREEKLFF,TGTGCCAGCAGCTTCGACCCCGCAACAGGGGGCGTGAGGGAAGAAAAACTGTTTTTT
TRBJ1-2,15,TRBD1,TRBV5-1,.,CASSQGQVGIYGYTF,TGCGCCAGCAGCCAAGGACAGGTGGGAATATATGGCTACACCTTC
TRBJ1-1,13,TRBD1,TRBV6-5,.,CASQGQAGTEAFF,TGTGCCAGCCAAGGACAGGCGGGCACTGAAGCTTTCTTT
TRBJ1-1,12,.,TRBV29-1,.,CSARGQSTEAFF,TGCAGCGCTCGCGGGCAGAGCACTGAAGCTTTCTTT
TRBJ2-1,16,TRBD2,TRBV5-1,.,CASSSKAGVSYNEQFF,TGCGCCAGCAGCTCTAAAGCGGGAGTCTCCTACAATGAGCAGTTCTTC
TRBJ1-3,17,.,TRBV18,.,CASSPLLPALPGNTIYF,TGTGCCAGCTCACCTTTACTACCGGCCTTGCCTGGAAACACCATATATTTT
TRBJ1-4,17,.,TRBV5-1,once,CASSLRARVEANEKLFF,TGCGCCAGCAGCTTGCGTGCCCGGGTGGAGGCTAATGAAAAACTGTTTTTT
TRBJ2-2,18,.,TRBV7-8,.,CASSLPLEKLVHTGELFF,TGTGCCAGCAGCCTCCCTCTCGAAAAGCTGGTTCACACCGGGGAGCTGTTTTTT
TRBJ1-1,16,TRBD1,TRBV6-1,.,CASSGEGQGGNTEAFF,TGTGCCAGCAGTGGGGAAGGACAGGGGGGGAACACTGAAGCTTTCTTT
TRBJ2-7,14,TRBD2,TRBV19,once,CASRSSGGPYEQYF,TGTGCCAGTAGGTCTAGCGGGGGGCCCTACGAGCAGTACTTC
TRBJ2-3,12,TRBD2,TRBV5-4,.,CASSPGGGTQYF,TGTGCCAGCTCCCCGGGAGGCGGTACGCAGTATTTT
TRBJ1-2,14,.,TRBV27,.,CASSFLVGAGGYTF,TGTGCCAGCAGTTTCCTCGTGGGTGCAGGAGGCTACACCTTC
TRBJ2-1,17,.,TRBV24-1,.,CATSEQGGGTPRNEQFF,TGTGCCACCAGTGAACAAGGGGGAGGGACCCCGAGGAATGAGCAGTTCTTC
TRBJ2-2,17,TRBD2,TRBV7-3,many,CASSLMPSGSVTGELFF,TGTGCCAGCAGCTTAATGCCTAGCGGGAGCGTCACCGGGGAGCTGTTTTTT
TRBJ1-5,16,.,TRBV23-1,few,CASSRAVRQPYQPQHF,TGCGCCAGCAGTCGCGCGGTGAGACAGCCCTATCAGCCCCAGCATTTT
TRBJ1-1,14,.,TRBV6-5,.,CASSSAARGTEAFF,TGTGCCAGCAGTTCGGCGGCCCGGGGCACTGAAGCTTTCTTT
TRBJ2-3,15,TRBD1,TRBV19,.,CASSGQGGVGDTQYF,TGTGCCAGTAGTGGACAGGGGGGCGTTGGAGATACGCAGTATTTT
TRBJ1-5,15,TRBD1,TRBV27,.,CASSSGTGLNQPQHF,TGTGCCAGCAGTTCGGGGACAGGACTCAATCAGCCCCAGCATTTT
TRBJ2-7,14,TRBD1,TRBV3-1/TRBV3-2,.,CASSQHGTAEEQYF,TGTGCCAGCAGCCAACACGGGACAGCCGAAGAGCAGTACTTC
TRBJ1-2,18,TRBD1,TRBV7-9,.,CASSPYITGGAPNYGYTF,TGTGCCAGCAGTCCATACATTACAGGGGGCGCCCCTAACTATGGCTACACCTTC
TRBJ2-4,16,.,TRBV28,.,CASSPLALLAKNIQYF,TGTGCCAGCAGCCCGTTAGCATTATTAGCCAAAAACATTCAGTACTTC
TRBJ2-1,15,TRBD2,TRBV27,.,CASRNLAGEWNEQFF,TGTGCCAGCAGGAATCTAGCGGGAGAGTGGAATGAGCAGTTCTTC
TRBJ2-5,17,TRBD2,TRBV7-2,.,CASSLMWGLAGQETQYF,TGTGCCAGCAGTCTGATGTGGGGACTAGCGGGCCAAGAGACCCAGTACTTC
TRBJ1-1,16,TRBD1,TRBV4-2,.,CASSQDGGQGWSEAFF,TGTGCCAGCAGCCAAGATGGGGGACAGGGATGGAGTGAAGCTTTCTTT
TRBJ2-2,14,.,TRBV10-3,once,CAIKGQGDTGELFF,TGTGCCATCAAAGGGCAGGGTGACACCGGGGAGCTGTTTTTT
TRBJ2-3,17,.,TRBV4-3,few,CASSRREMAGSTDTQYF,TGCGCCAGCAGCCGAAGGGAAATGGCGGGAAGCACAGATACGCAGTATTTT
TRBJ1-1,16,TRBD1,TRBV11-2,.,CASSLGQGASNTEAFF,TGTGCCAGCAGCCTGGGACAGGGAGCATCTAATACTGAAGCTTTCTTT
TRBJ2-1,11,.,TRBV19,.,CASTSNNEQFF,TGTGCCAGTACCTCTAACAATGAGCAGTTCTTC
TRBJ2-5,13,.,TRBV2,once,CASRLLEEETQYF,TGTGCCAGCAGATTACTAGAGGAGGAGACCCAGTACTTC